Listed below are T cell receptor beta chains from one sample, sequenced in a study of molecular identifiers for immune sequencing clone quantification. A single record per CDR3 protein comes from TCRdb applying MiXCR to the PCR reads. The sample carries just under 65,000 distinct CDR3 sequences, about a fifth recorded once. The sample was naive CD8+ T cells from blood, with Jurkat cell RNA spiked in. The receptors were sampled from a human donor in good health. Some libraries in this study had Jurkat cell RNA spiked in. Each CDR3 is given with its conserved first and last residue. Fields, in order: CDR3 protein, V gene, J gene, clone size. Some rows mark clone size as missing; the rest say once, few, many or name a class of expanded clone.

CDR3aa: CASSTGTGFYSNQPQHF
v_gene: TRBV2
j_gene: TRBJ1-5
abundance: many

CDR3aa: CASQAKTATTEAFF
v_gene: TRBV27
j_gene: TRBJ1-1
abundance: many

CDR3aa: CAGSLTQTTNEKLFF
v_gene: TRBV7-8
j_gene: TRBJ1-4
abundance: many

CDR3aa: CAISEVRTYEQYF
v_gene: TRBV10-3
j_gene: TRBJ2-7
abundance: many

CDR3aa: CSAREGSGRGYNEQFF
v_gene: TRBV20-1
j_gene: TRBJ2-1
abundance: .

CDR3aa: CASSPPASSGNTIYF
v_gene: TRBV7-9
j_gene: TRBJ1-3
abundance: .

CDR3aa: CSVRAGGTAGNTIYF
v_gene: TRBV29-1
j_gene: TRBJ1-3
abundance: few

CDR3aa: CASSLGAASTDTQYF
v_gene: TRBV27
j_gene: TRBJ2-3
abundance: few

CDR3aa: CASRGMNTEAFF
v_gene: TRBV27
j_gene: TRBJ1-1
abundance: many

CDR3aa: CASSVVTGDTQYF
v_gene: TRBV9
j_gene: TRBJ2-3
abundance: many

CDR3aa: CASGAGTHYEQYF
v_gene: TRBV5-1
j_gene: TRBJ2-7
abundance: .

CDR3aa: CAWVLLAGSYNEQFF
v_gene: TRBV30
j_gene: TRBJ2-1
abundance: .

CDR3aa: CASSLGGDRWFF
v_gene: TRBV5-3
j_gene: TRBJ2-1
abundance: .

CDR3aa: CASSRTPNYGYTF
v_gene: TRBV7-9
j_gene: TRBJ1-2
abundance: .

CDR3aa: CASSPQPSGTGELFF
v_gene: TRBV14
j_gene: TRBJ2-2
abundance: few

CDR3aa: CASSPGWGGSGEQYF
v_gene: TRBV5-4
j_gene: TRBJ2-7
abundance: many

CDR3aa: CAGSTGGNSNQPQHF
v_gene: TRBV30
j_gene: TRBJ1-5
abundance: many

CDR3aa: CASSLRPGTSGFTDTQYF
v_gene: TRBV28
j_gene: TRBJ2-3
abundance: many

CDR3aa: CASSFGNLATQYF
v_gene: TRBV28
j_gene: TRBJ2-5
abundance: many

CDR3aa: CASSLGREYTEAFF
v_gene: TRBV12-3/TRBV12-4
j_gene: TRBJ1-1
abundance: .

CDR3aa: CASSIGAGGTYEQYF
v_gene: TRBV27
j_gene: TRBJ2-7
abundance: many

CDR3aa: CASSFMGLSTEAFF
v_gene: TRBV11-3
j_gene: TRBJ1-1
abundance: many

CDR3aa: CSAGASGPTSYEQYF
v_gene: TRBV20-1
j_gene: TRBJ2-7
abundance: few

CDR3aa: CASSLVASTEAFF
v_gene: TRBV27
j_gene: TRBJ1-1
abundance: many

CDR3aa: CASSVGLAGYEQYF
v_gene: TRBV10-2
j_gene: TRBJ2-7
abundance: .

CDR3aa: CASTWDRDDEQYF
v_gene: TRBV7-9
j_gene: TRBJ2-7
abundance: .

CDR3aa: CASSQFGPGFTDTQYF
v_gene: TRBV14
j_gene: TRBJ2-3
abundance: many

CDR3aa: CASSQYGQLGNQPQHF
v_gene: TRBV4-1
j_gene: TRBJ1-5
abundance: many

CDR3aa: CASSKESMNTEAFF
v_gene: TRBV27
j_gene: TRBJ1-1
abundance: many

CDR3aa: CASSSLAGGPTDTQYF
v_gene: TRBV11-2
j_gene: TRBJ2-3
abundance: many

CDR3aa: CASRKEMGNEQFF
v_gene: TRBV7-3
j_gene: TRBJ2-1
abundance: few

CDR3aa: CATSRGTSPSTDTQYF
v_gene: TRBV15
j_gene: TRBJ2-3
abundance: many

CDR3aa: CASSFLTTGTTYEQYF
v_gene: TRBV11-2
j_gene: TRBJ2-7
abundance: .

CDR3aa: CASSGTATYEQYF
v_gene: TRBV28
j_gene: TRBJ2-7
abundance: many

CDR3aa: CASSSIRNYGYTF
v_gene: TRBV11-2
j_gene: TRBJ1-2
abundance: many

CDR3aa: CASSLEVGLTNTGELFF
v_gene: TRBV5-1
j_gene: TRBJ2-2
abundance: many

CDR3aa: CASSLQPGADTQYF
v_gene: TRBV28
j_gene: TRBJ2-3
abundance: many

CDR3aa: CASSEGTQYF
v_gene: TRBV2
j_gene: TRBJ2-5
abundance: .

CDR3aa: CSARLTSGITDTQYF
v_gene: TRBV20-1
j_gene: TRBJ2-3
abundance: many

CDR3aa: CASSPRDSIYEQYF
v_gene: TRBV5-4
j_gene: TRBJ2-7
abundance: few

CDR3aa: CASSVGQGYEQYF
v_gene: TRBV7-8
j_gene: TRBJ2-7
abundance: .

CDR3aa: CASSMLAGSTDTQYF
v_gene: TRBV19
j_gene: TRBJ2-3
abundance: many